The 27 T cell receptor beta chains in this list originate from one sample, sequenced in a study of CD4 T cells in relation to SARS-CoV-2 and coronaviruses. Libraries were prepared by immunoSEQ multiplex PCR; TCRdb keeps only in-frame clonotypes and omits some of them. This table holds 15,000 to 20,000 clones, 80% to 85% found once. These receptors have no known antigen. CD4+ T cells from unexposed donors were obtained before the COVID-19 pandemic (2011-2018). After approximately 10 days of culture, CD4+ T cells were isolated. The sequenced material came from CD4+ T cells from PBMCs, cultured in vitro. All receptors come from a human donor in good health.

The rearrangement links TRBV6-1 to TRBJ1-2, with D unclear. In germline, CDR1 is MNHNS, CDR2 SASEGT. Between the trimmed V and J ends, which lost 2 bases and 4 bases, there was a span of 11 bases. This CDR3 has 14 amino acids. The CDR3 spells CASSESRSGYGYTF. In nucleotides, the CDR3 is TGTGCCAGCAGTGAAAGTCGGTCCGGCTATGGCTACACCTTC.

This chain uses TRBV6-5 with TRBJ1-6; 8 bases match TRBD1. The CDR3 is 15 amino acids. Germline V gene data show CDR1 as MNHEY and CDR2 as SVGAGI. V shed 6 bases and J 5 bases; nucleotides not matched to a gene: 6. CDR3 loop: CASSRQGSNNSPLHF. The CDR3 DNA reads as TGTGCCAGCAGCAGACAGGGGTCGAATAATTCACCCCTCCACTTT.

The chain carries TRBV5-5 and TRBJ1-1; 9 bases fit TRBD1. CDR3 length: 14 residues. Unmatched junction bases numbered 8, after V lost 5 bases and J lost 6 bases. The germline gives CDR1 SGHKS, CDR2 YYEKEE (reference sequence). CDR3 DNA: TGTGCCAGCAGGAAACAGGGGGCGCGTGCTGAAGCTTTCTTT. Amino acids: CASRKQGARAEAFF. Based on the CDR3 plus reference TRBV5-5 and TRBJ1-1, the full variable domain is DAGVTQSPTHLIKTRGQQVTLRCSPISGHKSVSWYQQVLGQGPQFIFQYYEKEERGRGNFPDRFSARQFPNYSSELNVNALLLGDSALYLCASRKQGARAEAFFGQGTRLTVV.

The V and J genes are TRBV20-1 and TRBJ1-2; 8 bases are shared with TRBD1. The germline CDR1 and CDR2 sequences are DFQATT and SNEGSKA (reference sequence). After removal of 1 base from V and 12 bases from J, the junction contained 4 bases not matched to a gene. This CDR3 has 11 amino acids. The DNA of the CDR3 is TGCAGTGCTAGAGGGGGACAGGCGGACACCTTC. Translation: CSARGGQADTF.

This clone was observed a few times. CDR3 sequence (DNA): TGTGCCAGCAGCGCTAGCACGCCGACAGTCGAGCAGTACTTC. Residues: CASSASTPTVEQYF. The rearrangement joins TRBV7-9 to TRBJ2-7; D tentatively fits TRBD1 or TRBD2 (5 bases each). The germline V gene encodes CDR1 SEHNR and CDR2 FQNEAQ (reference sequence). The CDR3 has 14 amino acids. Trimming took 5 bases from V and 6 from J, leaving 17 bases between them.

V usage is TRBV7-2 and J usage is TRBJ2-7, with TRBD1 matching over 9 bases. With V trimmed by 6 bases and J by 2 bases, 14 bases remained unmatched. Germline V gene data show CDR1 as SGHTA and CDR2 as FQGNSA. This CDR3 spans 17 amino acids. The CDR3 loop reads CASRRGGAGTGTYEQYF. The CDR3 coding sequence is TGTGCCAGCAGAAGAGGGGGTGCCGGGACAGGGACCTACGAGCAGTACTTC.

This chain links TRBV7-2 with TRBJ2-2; no definite D call. CDR3 length: 14 amino acids. Germline assignment: CDR1 SGHTA and CDR2 FQGNSA. V was pared by 6 bases and J by 3 bases, with 11 bases between. In DNA, the CDR3 is TGTGCCAGCAGAACTCAGACGGACACCGGGGAGCTGTTTTTT. Protein product: CASRTQTDTGELFF. Complete variable domain (other parts from reference TRBV7-2 and TRBJ2-2): GAGVSQSPSNKVTEKGKDVELRCDPISGHTALYWYRQSLGQGLEFLIYFQGNSAPDKSGLPSDRFSAERTGGSVSTLTIQRTQQEDSAVYLCASRTQTDTGELFFGEGSRLTVL.

This clone occurred a few times. The V call is TRBV9, the J call TRBJ1-2; 11 bases fit TRBD1. Germline CDR1 reads SGDLS; CDR2 reads YYNGEE. The CDR3 covers 15 residues. The V gene end was trimmed by 3 bases and the J gene end by 4 bases; junction bases not matched to a gene: 5. The CDR3 DNA is TGTGCCAGCAGCGCGATAGGGACAGGGGGCTATGGCTACACCTTC. Translating gives CASSAIGTGGYGYTF.

The chain employs TRBV3-1 (or the pseudogene TRBV3-2) and TRBJ2-2, with 10 bases aligning to TRBD2. CDR3 size: 16 residues. Germline CDR1 is LGHDT and CDR2 is YNNKEL (reference sequence). Losses at the gene ends were 0 bases for V and 5 bases for J; bases not matched to a gene: 3. The CDR3 region is CASSQEAGGVTGELFF. CDR3 in DNA: TGTGCCAGCAGCCAAGAAGCGGGAGGGGTAACCGGGGAGCTGTTTTTT.

This chain connects TRBV30 to TRBJ2-5; D gene uncertain. Germline CDR1 and CDR2: GTSNPN and SVGIG (reference sequence). This CDR3 has 15 residues. V was trimmed by 2 bases and J by 4 bases, leaving 17 bases between them. This chain's CDR3 is CAWSPPGALLETQYF. Here the CDR3 DNA reads TGTGCCTGGAGTCCACCGGGCGCGCTCCTAGAGACCCAGTACTTC.

The J gene is TRBJ1-5, the V gene TRBV28; TRBD1 might be the D (5 bases). V was clipped by 6 bases and J by 1 base, with 13 bases between them. This CDR3 is 15 amino acids long. Per the germline V gene, CDR1 is MDHEN and CDR2 is SYDVKM. Here the CDR3 DNA reads TGTGCCAGCAGCCTGCAGGGCCCCAGCAATCAGCCCCAGCATTTT. This sequence encodes CASSLQGPSNQPQHF.

The chain uses TRBV19 and TRBJ2-5; a weak D match, TRBD1 (6 bases). V gave up 3 bases and J gave up 1 base, with 12 bases separating them. There are 15 residues in the CDR3. CDR1 and CDR2 (germline): LNHDA, SQIVND (reference sequence). The CDR3 reads CASSMPLTGQETQYF. The DNA of the CDR3 is TGTGCCAGTAGTATGCCCCTGACAGGCCAAGAGACCCAGTACTTC.

V gene TRBV2 combines with J gene TRBJ2-7; D is possibly TRBD2 (6 bases). The CDR3 loop spans 14 amino acids. Trimming took off 7 bases at V and 4 bases at J, with 17 bases between the two ends. Per the germline V gene, CDR1 is SNHLY and CDR2 is FYNNEI. The CDR3 reads CASTNRGTLYEQYF. CDR3 DNA sequence: TGTGCCAGCACCAACCGGGGGACCCTGTACGAGCAGTACTTC.

This chain connects TRBV10-3 to TRBJ1-1, with D possibly TRBD1 on 6 matching bases. The length of the CDR3 is 15 residues. Germline V lookup: CDR1 ENHRY, CDR2 SYGVKD. The V gene lost 5 bases and the J gene lost 3 bases, with 16 bases spanning the gap. The DNA of the CDR3 is TGTGCCATCAGTAATTCCCCGGGGGCATACACTGAAGCTTTCTTT. Its protein is CAISNSPGAYTEAFF.

The rearrangement uses TRBV9 and TRBJ2-5; 10 bases are shared with TRBD2. The germline gives CDR1 SGDLS, CDR2 YYNGEE. The CDR3 runs to 16 residues. V gave up 0 bases and J gave up 5 bases; unmatched junction bases: 7. This chain's CDR3 is CASSVAASGGLETQYF. The CDR3 DNA follows: TGTGCCAGCAGCGTAGCGGCTAGCGGGGGTTTGGAGACCCAGTACTTC.

This chain uses TRBV6-5 with TRBJ1-3; tentatively, D is TRBD1 (5 bases). CDR1 MNHEY and CDR2 SVGAGI come from the germline V gene. Trimming pared 2 bases from V and 3 bases from J, leaving 14 bases between. This CDR3 spans 16 amino acids. The CDR3 reads CASSYGTEIIGNTIYF. Written as DNA, the CDR3 is TGTGCCAGCAGTTACGGGACGGAGATAATTGGAAACACCATATATTTT.

The table lists this clone with a few counts. The J gene is TRBJ2-2, the V gene TRBV7-2; a possible D gene is TRBD1 (5 bases). In germline, CDR1 is SGHTA, CDR2 FQGNSA. With 2 bases removed from V and 8 bases from J, the gap between germline ends came to 12 bases. CDR3 length: 14 residues. The CDR3 spells CASSLSRTNGELFF. CDR3 DNA: TGTGCCAGCAGCTTAAGTAGGACAAATGGGGAGCTGTTTTTT. Looking up the rest from reference TRBV7-2 and TRBJ2-2 gives the full variable domain: GAGVSQSPSNKVTEKGKDVELRCDPISGHTALYWYRQSLGQGLEFLIYFQGNSAPDKSGLPSDRFSAERTGGSVSTLTIQRTQQEDSAVYLCASSLSRTNGELFFGEGSRLTVL.

The V gene is TRBV7-9, the J gene TRBJ1-5, with D tentatively TRBD1 (5 bases). The CDR3 sequence is 15 residues long. Germline-derived CDR1 and CDR2 are SEHNR and FQNEAQ (reference sequence). Between the trimmed V and J ends, which lost 5 bases and 0 bases, there was a span of 11 bases. This chain's CDR3 is CASSPGAASNQPQHF. CDR3 coding DNA: TGTGCCAGCAGCCCCGGGGCAGCTAGCAATCAGCCCCAGCATTTT.

There are a few counts of this clone. The gene calls are TRBV9 and TRBJ1-2, with 8 bases fitting TRBD1. V was pared by 1 base and J by 6 bases, with 11 bases of the junction left unmatched. Germline CDR1 and CDR2: SGDLS and YYNGEE. This CDR3 spans 16 amino acids. CDR3 in amino acids: CASSVHWSGGADGYTF. The CDR3 DNA sequence: TGTGCCAGCAGCGTACATTGGTCAGGGGGCGCGGATGGCTACACCTTC.

The genes are TRBV30 and TRBJ1-2; D is unresolved. The germline V gene encodes CDR1 GTSNPN and CDR2 SVGIG (reference sequence). Trimming shortened V by 1 base and J by 4 bases, and 13 bases separated the two germline ends. This CDR3 has 14 amino acids. CDR3 coding DNA: TGTGCCTGGAGTGCCGGAAGGGTTGGCTATGGCTACACCTTC. Translating gives CAWSAGRVGYGYTF.

CDR3: CASSSDRGTYEQYF. The CDR3 nucleotides are TGTGCCAGCAGCTCGGACCGAGGGACCTACGAGCAGTACTTC. The chain carries TRBV5-4 and TRBJ2-7, with D possibly being TRBD2 (5 bases). CDR3 size: 14 residues. Trimming stripped 3 bases from V and 2 bases from J, with 12 bases between. Germline-derived CDR1 and CDR2 are SGHNT and YYREEE (reference sequence).

V usage is TRBV12-3 or TRBV12-4 and J usage is TRBJ2-7; 7 bases are shared with TRBD1. The CDR3 spans 13 residues. Trimming took 10 bases from V and 0 from J; bases not matched to a gene: 6. The CDR3 DNA sequence: TGTGCCACCGGCCGGGACAGCTCCTACGAGCAGTACTTC. The encoded protein is CATGRDSSYEQYF.

The chain recombines TRBV2 with TRBJ2-7; possibly TRBD2 for D (6 bases). V was cut by 8 bases and J by 0 bases, with 8 bases left in between. CDR1 is SNHLY, CDR2 FYNNEI, per germline. The CDR3 loop spans 12 amino acids. The CDR3 DNA is TGTGCCAGCCGGGACTTCTCCTACGAGCAGTACTTC. Residues: CASRDFSYEQYF.

The gene calls are TRBV19 and TRBJ2-1; no definite D call. The CDR3 runs to 13 residues. The germline V and J ends were trimmed by 3 bases and 8 bases, with 11 bases remaining between them. Germline lookup yields CDR1 LNHDA and CDR2 SQIVND (reference sequence). The CDR3: CASSIGRVYEQFF. CDR3 sequence (DNA): TGTGCCAGTAGTATTGGTAGAGTCTATGAGCAGTTCTTC.

This sequence joins TRBV27 and TRBJ1-4; tentatively, D is TRBD1 (6 bases). V lost 4 bases and J lost 5, with 14 bases in between. This CDR3 comprises 15 residues. The germline gives CDR1 MNHEY, CDR2 SMNVEV (reference sequence). This CDR3 is CASSSNRELNEKLFF. The DNA for the CDR3 is TGTGCCAGCAGTTCGAACAGGGAACTGAATGAAAAACTGTTTTTT.

The CDR3, as DNA: TGTGCCAGCTCACCCGGAGATCAGCCCCAGCATTTT. This encodes CASSPGDQPQHF. This sequence joins TRBV18 and TRBJ1-5; D ambiguous. Deletions cut 3 bases from V and 5 bases from J, with 5 bases between. Germline CDR1 KGHSH, CDR2 LQKENI. This CDR3 is 12 amino acids long.

The rearrangement links TRBV6-5 to TRBJ1-1; TRBD1 aligns across 7 bases. The CDR3 extends over 14 amino acids. Germline trimming cut 8 bases from V and 7 bases from J; bases unmatched to any gene: 13. Germline V gene data show CDR1 as MNHEY and CDR2 as SVGAGI. The CDR3 region has the DNA TGTGCCAGCTCACCGGGACAGCCCCCACTTGAAGCTTTCTTT. This sequence encodes CASSPGQPPLEAFF.